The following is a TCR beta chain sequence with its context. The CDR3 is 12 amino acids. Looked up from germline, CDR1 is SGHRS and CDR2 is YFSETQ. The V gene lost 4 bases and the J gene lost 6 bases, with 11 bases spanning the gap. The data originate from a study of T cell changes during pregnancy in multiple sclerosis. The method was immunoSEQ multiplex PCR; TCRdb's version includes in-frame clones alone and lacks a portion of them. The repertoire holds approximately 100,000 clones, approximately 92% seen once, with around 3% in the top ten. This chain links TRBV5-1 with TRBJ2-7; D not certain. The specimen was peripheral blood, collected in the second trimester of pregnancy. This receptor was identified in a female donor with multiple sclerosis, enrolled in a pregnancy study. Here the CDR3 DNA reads TGCGCCAGCAGCCGCCGGGTCGGCGAGCAGTACTTC. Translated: CASSRRVGEQYF.